These 20 T cell receptor beta chains were sequenced from one sample in a study of response to subunit inactivated influenza vaccine. TCRdb analysed the RT-PCR reads with MiXCR anew, one entry per CDR3 protein. Of approximately 730,000 distinct CDR3 sequences in the sample, 11% to 15% are singletons; the top ten hold around 7%. Sequencing was performed on PBMCs from blood, taken less than 15 days before vaccination. These receptors came from a man between 45 and 60 years old who received an inactivated influenza vaccine.

This clonotype was seen more than once but under ten times. The gene calls are TRBV7-9 and TRBJ1-2; D perhaps matches TRBD1 (5 bases). The CDR3 length is 14 residues. Germline loops: CDR1 SEHNR, CDR2 FQNEAQ (reference sequence). Trimming cost V 0 bases and J 6 bases, with 11 bases left between them. The CDR3: CASSLAGDLDGYTF. The DNA of the CDR3 is TGTGCCAGCAGCTTAGCAGGGGATCTGGATGGCTACACCTTC.

As to this clonotype: Just one base apart from a much larger clone, this may be a read error. The chain uses TRBV24-1 and TRBJ1-1; no reliable D call. The CDR3 is 12 residues long. Germline CDR1 reads KGHDR; CDR2 reads SFDVKD. The V end lost 5 bases, the J end lost 1 base, and 4 bases lay between the germline ends. The CDR3 loop is CATSAGNTEAFF. The CDR3 DNA is TGTGCCACCAGTGCAGGGAACACTGAAGCTTTCTTT.

This clonotype was seen only a few times. J is TRBJ1-1 and V is TRBV4-2, with TRBD1 as a possible D gene (6 bases). The CDR3 sequence is 16 residues long. V lost 4 bases to trimming and J lost 4 bases, with 19 bases between them. CDR1 and CDR2 from the germline V gene are LGHNA and YNFKEQ. DNA for the CDR3: TGTGCCAGCAGCCCCTCGGGCAGGGGCGGAGGCACTGAAGCTTTCTTT. Translating gives CASSPSGRGGGTEAFF.

V usage is TRBV19 and J usage is TRBJ1-4, with 10 nucleotides matching TRBD1. After removal of 7 bases from V and 8 bases from J, the junction contained 10 bases not matched to a gene. The CDR3 spans 15 residues. Germline lookup yields CDR1 LNHDA and CDR2 SQIVND (reference sequence). The CDR3 region is CASTLRQGAREKLFF. The DNA of the CDR3 is TGTGCCAGTACGCTGCGACAGGGGGCAAGGGAAAAACTGTTTTTT.

The chain has TRBV6-5 and TRBJ2-1; D unresolved. The V end lost 0 bases, the J end lost 5 bases, and 11 bases lay between the germline ends. CDR1 is MNHEY and CDR2 is SVGAGI in the germline V gene. The CDR3 covers 15 residues. The DNA of the CDR3 is TGTGCCAGCAGTTACTCGTATAACAGCCACAATGAGCAGTTCTTC. This sequence encodes CASSYSYNSHNEQFF.

The chain joins TRBV7-9 to TRBJ2-1; 10 nucleotides agree with TRBD2. CDR1 and CDR2 from the germline V gene are SEHNR and FQNEAQ (reference sequence). Trimming at V came to 1 base and at J to 5 bases, leaving 5 bases not matched to a gene. This CDR3 has 16 amino acids. CDR3 protein: CASSLDGLAGDNEQFF. The CDR3, as DNA: TGTGCCAGCAGCTTAGATGGTCTAGCGGGGGACAATGAGCAGTTCTTC.

This clonotype was counted between two and nine times. The chain links TRBV10-2 to TRBJ2-3; perhaps TRBD2 as D (5 bases). The CDR3 has 12 residues. Germline CDR1 reads WSHSY; CDR2 reads SAAADI. With 7 bases removed from V and 2 bases from J, the gap between germline ends came to 7 bases. The CDR3 sequence is CASKGDTDTQYF. CDR3 bases: TGCGCCAGCAAGGGAGACACAGATACGCAGTATTTT.

This clonotype was seen more than once but under ten times. The chain employs TRBV12-3 or TRBV12-4 and TRBJ2-1; 11 positions match TRBD1. The ends lost 5 bases at V and 4 bases at J; junction bases unmatched: 4. The CDR3 has 15 amino acids. The CDR3 nucleotides are TGTGCCAGCAGTCCGGACAGGGGGCCATACAATGAGCAGTTCTTC. As protein: CASSPDRGPYNEQFF.

This clonotype was seen ten or more times. The gene calls are TRBV7-2 and TRBJ2-7, with D hard to call. Germline CDR1 and CDR2: SGHTA and FQGNSA. CDR3 size: 14 residues. Trimming shortened V by 1 base and J by 4 bases, and 11 bases separated the two germline ends. CDR3 in DNA: TGTGCCAGCAGCTTAGACCCAACGAAGTACGAGCAGTACTTC. This codes for CASSLDPTKYEQYF.

The chain couples TRBV7-9 to TRBJ2-5; D ambiguous. Trimming stripped 5 bases from V and 2 bases from J, with 18 bases between. The CDR3 extends over 16 amino acids. Germline V gene sequence: CDR1 SEHNR, CDR2 FQNEAQ (reference sequence). CDR3 region: CASSLGSVNYQETQYF. CDR3 nucleotide sequence: TGTGCCAGCAGCCTCGGGTCCGTGAACTATCAAGAGACCCAGTACTTC.

This clonotype was observed a few times. The J gene is TRBJ2-7, the V gene TRBV4-2; D gene unclear. The CDR3 consists of 13 residues. Trimming removed 0 bases from V and 2 bases from J, with 5 bases in between. Germline loops: CDR1 LGHNA, CDR2 YNFKEQ. CDR3 residues: CASSQDTAYEQYF. As DNA, the CDR3 is TGTGCCAGCAGCCAAGATACAGCCTACGAGCAGTACTTC.

This clonotype was seen more than once but under ten times. CDR3 residues: CATSRDGTQDLGNEKLFF. For the CDR3, the DNA is TGTGCCACCAGCAGAGATGGGACGCAGGACCTCGGAAATGAAAAACTGTTTTTT. The chain carries TRBV15 and TRBJ1-4; maybe TRBD1 (5 bases). The CDR3 spans 18 residues. V lost 0 bases and J 5 bases, leaving 19 bases between the germline ends. In germline, CDR1 is LNHNV, CDR2 YYDKDF (reference sequence). The full variable domain, completed using reference TRBV15 and TRBJ1-4, is DAMVIQNPRYQVTQFGKPVTLSCSQTLNHNVMYWYQQKSSQAPKLLFHYYDKDFNNEADTPDNFQSRRPNTSFCFLDIRSPGLGDTAMYLCATSRDGTQDLGNEKLFFGSGTQLSVL.

The gene calls are TRBV20-1 and TRBJ2-6; D unresolved. The germline V gene has CDR1 DFQATT and CDR2 SNEGSKA (reference sequence). The germline V and J ends were trimmed by 1 base and 1 base, with 5 bases remaining between them. This CDR3 spans 14 amino acids. CDR3 coding DNA: TGCAGTGCTAGAGTCCTATCTGGGGCCAACGTCCTGACTTTC. Protein product: CSARVLSGANVLTF.

The chain recombines TRBV6-5 with TRBJ2-2; the D is unclear. This CDR3 is 14 amino acids long. V was pared by 2 bases and J by 3 bases, with 7 bases between. CDR1 and CDR2 from the germline V gene are MNHEY and SVGAGI. The CDR3: CASSYGVYTGELFF. CDR3 nucleotides: TGTGCCAGCAGTTACGGCGTTTACACCGGGGAGCTGTTTTTT.

The CDR3 DNA reads as TGTGCCATCAGTGGGCAGCTTGCCCCTTATGGCTACACCTTC. Translating gives CAISGQLAPYGYTF. The genes are TRBV10-3 and TRBJ1-2; the D is unclear. With 4 bases removed from V and 5 bases from J, the gap between germline ends came to 14 bases. The germline CDR1 and CDR2 sequences are ENHRY and SYGVKD. The CDR3 has 14 residues.

This clonotype was observed a few times. The chain combines TRBV4-3 with TRBJ2-1, with D hard to call. CDR1 is LGHNA and CDR2 is YSLEER in the germline V gene. Trimming removed 0 bases at V and 4 bases at J, with 13 bases between. The CDR3 loop spans 16 amino acids. CDR3 in DNA: TGCGCCAGCAGCCAAGAAATCCTATCTTATTACAATGAGCAGTTCTTC. As protein: CASSQEILSYYNEQFF.

Turning to this clonotype: At one of its ends the junction is not consistent with the germline gene, which may arise from a read error. The chain couples TRBV9 to TRBJ2-2; a possible D gene is TRBD2 (5 bases). The CDR3 runs 14 residues. Germline V gene lookup returns CDR1 SGDLS and CDR2 YYNGEE. CDR3 sequence reads: CASSTKLGPGELYF. CDR3 coding DNA: TGTGCCAGCAGCACGAAACTAGGGCCCGGGGAGCTGTATTTT.

Ten or more counts support this clonotype. The genes are TRBV12-3 or TRBV12-4 and TRBJ2-1; 9 nucleotides line up with TRBD2. With 3 bases clipped from V and 9 bases from J, the junction kept 6 bases outside the gene matches. The length of the CDR3 is 14 residues. CDR3 protein: CASSFPSGMGEQFF. CDR3 nucleotide sequence: TGTGCCAGCAGTTTCCCTAGCGGGATGGGTGAGCAGTTCTTC.

This clonotype has just a few counts. The chain uses TRBV7-9 and TRBJ1-4; no firm D call. CDR1 SEHNR and CDR2 FQNEAQ come from the germline V gene (reference sequence). The CDR3 length is 12 residues. Trimming cost V 5 bases and J 7 bases, with 8 bases left between them. The CDR3 sequence: CASSPFGEKLFF. The DNA for the CDR3 is TGTGCCAGCAGCCCCTTTGGTGAAAAACTGTTTTTT.

This clonotype was seen a handful of times. The gene calls are TRBV5-5 and TRBJ2-3; D is unclear. Looked up from germline, CDR1 is SGHKS and CDR2 is YYEKEE (reference sequence). This CDR3 has 13 amino acids. V was pared by 4 bases and J by 8 bases, with 14 bases between. DNA of the CDR3: TGTGCCAGCAGCCCACCTCGTCCCGGTACGCAGTATTTT. Translation: CASSPPRPGTQYF.